These T cell receptor beta chains were read from a single sample in a study of blood T cell repertoires in COVID-19. TCRdb keeps only in-frame clones here, not all; method: immunoSEQ multiplex PCR. This table holds 280,000 or so clones, about four fifths found once. The sequenced material came from peripheral blood. These receptors were obtained from a woman between 45 and 60 years old who had recovered from COVID-19. The CDR3 runs from the conserved cysteine through the conserved F or W. Each record gives: V gene, D gene, clone size, J gene, CDR3 DNA, CDR3 protein. The D gene is left open where the match is weak. The size entry is marked missing in some rows and otherwise reads once, few, many or a size class.

>TRBV19|TRBD1|NA|TRBJ2-3
TGTGCCAGTACCATAGGGCAGGGGGCAGATACGCAGTATTTT
CASTIGQGADTQYF
>TRBV4-2|NA|NA|TRBJ1-6
TGTGCCAGCAGCCAAGGGGGCAGTAGCTCCTATAATTCACCCCTCCACTTT
CASSQGGSSSYNSPLHF
>TRBV2|NA|NA|TRBJ1-1
TGTGCCAGCAGACACGGGGCAGGGGTGAACACTGAAGCTTTCTTT
CASRHGAGVNTEAFF
>TRBV5-4|TRBD2|NA|TRBJ2-2
TGTGCCAGCAGCTTAGCACTAGCGGGGACCGGGGAGCTGTTTTTT
CASSLALAGTGELFF
>TRBV5-4|NA|NA|TRBJ1-4
TGTGCCAGCAGCTCTGGACAGCAATCAACTAATGAAAAACTGTTTTTT
CASSSGQQSTNEKLFF
>TRBV7-2|TRBD2|NA|TRBJ2-5
TGTGCCAGCAGCATAGCGGGGGGGTACCAAGAGACCCAGTACTTC
CASSIAGGYQETQYF
>TRBV27|TRBD1|NA|TRBJ2-1
TGTGCCAGCAGTTTGGGGGGGACAGGGGGCACGGAGAAGTTCTTC
CASSLGGTGGTEKFF
>TRBV30|NA|NA|TRBJ2-7
TGTGCCTGGAGCCGGGGGGCCGGGATTTCCTACGAGCAGTACTTC
CAWSRGAGISYEQYF
>TRBV28|TRBD2|NA|TRBJ2-3
TGTGCCAGCAATGGCGGACTAGCGTTCAATACGCAGTATTTT
CASNGGLAFNTQYF
>TRBV19|NA|NA|TRBJ2-7
TGTGCCAGCCGGGGACAAACCTACGAGCAGTACTTC
CASRGQTYEQYF
>TRBV4-1|NA|NA|TRBJ1-5
TGCGCCAGCAGCCAAGATGCGACGGGGTATGTTGGGCCCCAGCATTTT
CASSQDATGYVGPQHF
>TRBV28|TRBD2|NA|TRBJ2-2
TGTGCCAGCAGTATCAGACGGGGGGTCACCGGGGAGCTGTTTTTT
CASSIRRGVTGELFF
>TRBV6-2/TRBV6-3|NA|NA|TRBJ1-1
TGTGCCAGCAGTTACTGGAGGATTAACACTGAAGCTTTCTTT
CASSYWRINTEAFF
>TRBV7-2|NA|few|TRBJ1-5
TGTGCCAGCAGCTTAGTCGGGGTGAGGGACCAGCATTTT
CASSLVGVRDQHF
>TRBV18|TRBD1|NA|TRBJ1-6
TGTGCCAGCTCATCCCGGGACAGCTCCTATAATTCACCCCTCCACTTT
CASSSRDSSYNSPLHF
>TRBV2|TRBD2|few|TRBJ2-5
TGTGCCAGCAGTGAAGCTGGTAGCGGGGCTTCTTTTCCAGAGACCCAGTACTTC
CASSEAGSGASFPETQYF
>TRBV4-1|NA|NA|TRBJ1-1
TGCGCCAGCAGCCAGGAGACCCCATCGAACGGGATGGAAGCTTTCTTT
CASSQETPSNGMEAFF
>TRBV6-5|TRBD1|NA|TRBJ1-6
TGTGCCAGCAGTTACTCGACAGGGGGCAAATCACCCCTCCACTTT
CASSYSTGGKSPLHF